This TCR beta chain was obtained from a study of T cell responses to AZD1222 COVID-19 vaccine. In the case of this clone: The antigen is undetermined.

Study observations and caveats: After the peak T cell response, and only then, were repertoires sampled. Spike-specific TCR breadth and depth went up after people got two AZD1222 doses. Nearly half of spike-specific TCRs reportedly target variant regions that are unmutated in the B.1.351 and B.1.1.7 variants.

Libraries were prepared by immunoSEQ multiplex PCR; TCRdb keeps only in-frame clonotypes and omits some of them. This repertoire shows over 85,000 clones, approximately 90% found once; its top ten account for roughly 7.8%. This CDR3 has 14 residues. The germline gives CDR1 SGHVS, CDR2 FQNEAQ. V dropped 2 bases and J dropped 1 base, with 6 bases sitting between them. The sample in question was peripheral blood, obtained on day 0 of AZD1222 vaccination. This rearrangement joins TRBV7-8 to TRBJ1-5; no firm D call. The receptor was derived from an adult in good health. CDR3 protein: CASSLFSSNQPQHF. The CDR3 DNA follows: TGTGCCAGCAGCTTATTCAGCAGCAATCAGCCCCAGCATTTT.